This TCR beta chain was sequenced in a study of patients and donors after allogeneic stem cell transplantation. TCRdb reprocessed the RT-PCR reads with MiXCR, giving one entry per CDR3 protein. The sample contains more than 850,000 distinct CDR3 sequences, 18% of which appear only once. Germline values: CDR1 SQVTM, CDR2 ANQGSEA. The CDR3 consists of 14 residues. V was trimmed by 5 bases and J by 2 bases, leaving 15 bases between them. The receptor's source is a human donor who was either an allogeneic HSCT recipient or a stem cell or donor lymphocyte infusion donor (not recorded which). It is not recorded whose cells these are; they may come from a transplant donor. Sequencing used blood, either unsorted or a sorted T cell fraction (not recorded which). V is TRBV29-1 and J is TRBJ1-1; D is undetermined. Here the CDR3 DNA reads TGCAGCGTTCCTAAGCGGGTCCCCAACACTGAAGCTTTCTTT. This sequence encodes CSVPKRVPNTEAFF.